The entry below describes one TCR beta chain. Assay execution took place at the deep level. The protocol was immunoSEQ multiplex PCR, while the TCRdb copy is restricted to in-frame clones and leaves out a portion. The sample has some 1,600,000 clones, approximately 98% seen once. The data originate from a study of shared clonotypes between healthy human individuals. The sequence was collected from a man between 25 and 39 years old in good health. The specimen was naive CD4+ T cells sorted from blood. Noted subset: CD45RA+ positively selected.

The CDR3 DNA reads as TGTGCCATCACAGGGACAGGGAGCACAGATACGCAGTATTTT. Protein sequence: CAITGTGSTDTQYF. This chain uses TRBV10-3 with TRBJ2-3; the match to TRBD1 covers 9 bases. Trimming at V came to 7 bases and at J to 0 bases, leaving 2 bases not matched to a gene. Germline values: CDR1 ENHRY, CDR2 SYGVKD. There are 14 residues in the CDR3.